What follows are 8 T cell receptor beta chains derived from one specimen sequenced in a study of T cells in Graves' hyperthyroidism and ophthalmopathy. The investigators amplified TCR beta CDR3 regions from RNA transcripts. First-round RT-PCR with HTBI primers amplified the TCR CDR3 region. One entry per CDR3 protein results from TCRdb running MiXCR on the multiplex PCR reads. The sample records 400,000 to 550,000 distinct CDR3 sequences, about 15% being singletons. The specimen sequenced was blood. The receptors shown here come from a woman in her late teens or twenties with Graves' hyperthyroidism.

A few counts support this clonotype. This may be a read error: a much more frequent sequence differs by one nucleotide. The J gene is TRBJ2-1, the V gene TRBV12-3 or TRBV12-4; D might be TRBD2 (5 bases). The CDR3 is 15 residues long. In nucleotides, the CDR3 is TGTGCCGGCAGTCAAGCGGCCGGGACCTACAATGAGCAGTTCTTC. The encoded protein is CAGSQAAGTYNEQFF.

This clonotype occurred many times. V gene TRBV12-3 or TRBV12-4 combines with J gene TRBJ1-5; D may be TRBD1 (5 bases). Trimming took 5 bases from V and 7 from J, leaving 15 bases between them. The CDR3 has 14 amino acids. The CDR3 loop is CASSAPGKGQPQHF. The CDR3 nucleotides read TGTGCCAGCAGTGCACCAGGGAAAGGACAGCCCCAGCATTTT.

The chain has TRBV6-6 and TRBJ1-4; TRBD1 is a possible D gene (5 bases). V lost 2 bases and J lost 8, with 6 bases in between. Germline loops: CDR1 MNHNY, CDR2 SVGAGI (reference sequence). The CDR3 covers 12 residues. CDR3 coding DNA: TGTGCCAGCAGTTACGAGGGGGAAAAACTGTTTTTT. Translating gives CASSYEGEKLFF.

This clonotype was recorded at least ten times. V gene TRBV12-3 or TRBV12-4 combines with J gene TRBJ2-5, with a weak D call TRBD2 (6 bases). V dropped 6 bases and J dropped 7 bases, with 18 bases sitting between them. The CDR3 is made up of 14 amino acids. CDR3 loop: CASSGGLSKGTQYF. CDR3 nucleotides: TGTGCCAGCAGCGGTGGACTATCCAAGGGGACCCAGTACTTC.

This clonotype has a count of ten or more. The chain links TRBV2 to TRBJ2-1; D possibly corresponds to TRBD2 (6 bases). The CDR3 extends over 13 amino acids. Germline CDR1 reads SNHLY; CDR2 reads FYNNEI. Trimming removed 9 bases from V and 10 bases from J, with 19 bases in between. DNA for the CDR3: TGTGCCAGGGCAACTAGCAATCCGCTAGAGCAGTTCTTC. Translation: CARATSNPLEQFF.

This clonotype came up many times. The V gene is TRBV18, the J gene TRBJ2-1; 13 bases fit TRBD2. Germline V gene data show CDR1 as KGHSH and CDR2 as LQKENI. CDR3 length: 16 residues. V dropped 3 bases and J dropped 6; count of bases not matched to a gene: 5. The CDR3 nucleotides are TGTGCCAGCTCACCCGGACTAGCGGGAGCGGCCAATGAGCAGTTCTTC. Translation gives CASSPGLAGAANEQFF.

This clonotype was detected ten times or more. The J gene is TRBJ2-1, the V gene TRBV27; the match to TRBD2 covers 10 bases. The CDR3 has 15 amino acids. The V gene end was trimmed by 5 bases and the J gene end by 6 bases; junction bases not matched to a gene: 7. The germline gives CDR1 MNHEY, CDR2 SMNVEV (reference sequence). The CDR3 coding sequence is TGTGCCAGCAGTGTTACTAGCGGGAATTCCAATGAGCAGTTCTTC. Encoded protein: CASSVTSGNSNEQFF.

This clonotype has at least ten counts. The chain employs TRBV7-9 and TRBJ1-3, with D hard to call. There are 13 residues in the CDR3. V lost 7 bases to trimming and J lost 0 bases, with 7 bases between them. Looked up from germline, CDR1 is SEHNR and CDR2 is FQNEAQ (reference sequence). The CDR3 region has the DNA TGTGCCAGCATTCCCGACTCTGGAAACACCATATATTTT. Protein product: CASIPDSGNTIYF.